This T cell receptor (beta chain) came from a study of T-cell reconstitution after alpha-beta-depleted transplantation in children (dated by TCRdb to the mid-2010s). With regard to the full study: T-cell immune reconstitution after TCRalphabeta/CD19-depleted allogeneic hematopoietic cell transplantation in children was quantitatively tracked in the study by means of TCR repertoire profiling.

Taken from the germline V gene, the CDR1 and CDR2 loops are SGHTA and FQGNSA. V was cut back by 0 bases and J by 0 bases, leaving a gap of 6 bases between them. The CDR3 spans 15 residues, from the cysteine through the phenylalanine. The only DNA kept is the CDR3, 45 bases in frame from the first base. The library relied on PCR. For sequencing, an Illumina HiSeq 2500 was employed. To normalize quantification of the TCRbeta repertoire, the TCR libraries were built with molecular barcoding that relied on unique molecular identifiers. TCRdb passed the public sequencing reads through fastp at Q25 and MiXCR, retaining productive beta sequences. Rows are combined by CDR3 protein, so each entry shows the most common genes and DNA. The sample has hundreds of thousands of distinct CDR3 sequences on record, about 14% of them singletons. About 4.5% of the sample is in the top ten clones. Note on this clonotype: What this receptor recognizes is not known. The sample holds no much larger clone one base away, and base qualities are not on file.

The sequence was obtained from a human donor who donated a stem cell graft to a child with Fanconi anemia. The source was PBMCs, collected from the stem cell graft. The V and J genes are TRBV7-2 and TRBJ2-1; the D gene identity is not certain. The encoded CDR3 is CASSLAWGSYNEQFF. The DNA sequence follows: TGTGCCAGCAGCTTAGCCTGGGGCTCCTACAATGAGCAGTTCTTC. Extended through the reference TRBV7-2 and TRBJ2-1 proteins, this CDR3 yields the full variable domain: GAGVSQSPSNKVTEKGKDVELRCDPISGHTALYWYRQSLGQGLEFLIYFQGNSAPDKSGLPSDRFSAERTGGSVSTLTIQRTQQEDSAVYLCASSLAWGSYNEQFFGPGTRLTVL.